This entry lists 32 T cell receptor beta chains sequenced from one sample in a study of T cell responses to AZD1222 COVID-19 vaccine. Produced via immunoSEQ multiplex PCR; TCRdb's table is partial and in-frame only. Among some 150,000 clones listed, 80% to 90% were seen once. The sequenced sample was peripheral blood, obtained on day 0 of MenACWY control vaccination. The receptors were gathered from an adult in good health.

CDR3 protein: CASSPGLAALSEQYF. The CDR3 nucleotides read TGTGCCAGCTCACCTGGACTAGCGGCCCTCTCTGAGCAGTACTTC. The chain uses TRBV18 and TRBJ2-7, with 10 nucleotides matching TRBD2. V gave up 3 bases and J gave up 7 bases; unmatched junction bases: 9. Germline CDR1 is KGHSH and CDR2 is LQKENI. CDR3 length equals 15 residues.

The gene calls are TRBV7-2 and TRBJ2-2, with D perhaps given as TRBD1 or TRBD2 (5 bases each). The germline CDR1 and CDR2 sequences are SGHTA and FQGNSA. The CDR3 runs 15 residues. The V end lost 4 bases, the J end lost 3 bases, and 12 bases lay between the germline ends. The CDR3 bases are TGTGCCAGCAGCTACCGGGACCTCTACACCGGGGAGCTGTTTTTT. Its protein product is CASSYRDLYTGELFF.

The V call is TRBV15, the J call TRBJ2-1, with 8 bases that match TRBD2. Germline V lookup: CDR1 LNHNV, CDR2 YYDKDF (reference sequence). This CDR3 region has 13 residues. J lost 9 bases, V lost 8 bases, and 9 bases had no gene match. The DNA for the CDR3 is TGTGCCACCGATGGGACTAGGGGCGGTGAGCAGTTCTTC. Protein: CATDGTRGGEQFF.

The CDR3 reads CASSLVISGGPGELFF. For the CDR3, the DNA is TGCGCCAGCAGCTTGGTGATCTCAGGAGGCCCCGGGGAGCTGTTTTTT. The genes are TRBV5-1 and TRBJ2-2; a possible D gene is TRBD2 (5 bases). The V and J ends lost 0 bases and 6 bases respectively, with 15 bases between them. The germline V gene has CDR1 SGHRS and CDR2 YFSETQ. The CDR3 extends over 16 amino acids.

The chain recombines TRBV28 with TRBJ2-1, with 9 bases matching TRBD1. The length of the CDR3 is 15 residues. The trim removed 6 bases at V and 7 bases at J, leaving 10 bases unmatched. Germline CDR1 reads MDHEN; CDR2 reads SYDVKM. The DNA for the CDR3 is TGTGCCAGCAGGTCACAGGGGGCCAAAGTAAATGAGCAGTTCTTC. As protein: CASRSQGAKVNEQFF.

The chain has TRBV5-6 and TRBJ1-4, with D unclear. V was cut by 1 base and J by 3 bases, with 7 bases left in between. CDR1 is SGHDT, CDR2 YYEEEE, per germline. This CDR3 contains 14 residues. In DNA, the CDR3 is TGTGCCAGCAGCTTGACGAAGGCTAATGAAAAACTGTTTTTT. It yields the protein CASSLTKANEKLFF.

The chain uses TRBV28 and TRBJ1-3; 9 positions agree with TRBD1. J gave up 4 bases and V 6 bases, and 1 base lay outside the gene matches. CDR1 is MDHEN and CDR2 is SYDVKM in the germline V gene. The CDR3 extends over 13 amino acids. CDR3 sequence (DNA): TGTGCCAGCAGACAGGGGGCAGGAAACACCATATATTTT. Protein sequence: CASRQGAGNTIYF.

This clone showed up just a few times. A read error is possible here, since a much larger clone lies one base away. This CDR3 reads CASSQGQGYGYTF. In DNA, the CDR3 is TGTGCCAGCAGCCAGGGACAGGGCTATGGCTACACCTTC. This chain uses TRBV3-1 (or the pseudogene TRBV3-2) with TRBJ1-2; 9 nucleotides align to TRBD1. The V segment lost 3 bases and the J segment 4 bases; nucleotides outside the gene matches: 0. The CDR3 runs to 13 residues. Germline V CDR1 and CDR2: LGHDT, YNNKEL (reference sequence).

The rearrangement uses TRBV28 and TRBJ1-1; perhaps TRBD1 as D (5 bases). Germline loops: CDR1 MDHEN, CDR2 SYDVKM. Trimming took off 1 base at V and 5 bases at J, with 20 bases between the two ends. The CDR3 has 17 residues. The CDR3 reads CASSLSGRARSGTEAFF. The CDR3 region has the DNA TGTGCCAGCAGTTTATCCGGCAGGGCCCGAAGTGGAACTGAAGCTTTCTTT.

The V call is TRBV10-1, the J call TRBJ2-7; either TRBD1 or TRBD2 may supply D (7 bases each). The V and J ends lost 2 bases and 2 bases respectively, with 16 bases between them. The CDR3 sequence is 16 residues long. Germline V CDR1 and CDR2: WNHNN, SYGVQD (reference sequence). This CDR3 is CASSEGGDRTTYEQYF. The CDR3 DNA sequence: TGCGCCAGCAGTGAGGGGGGGGACAGAACAACCTACGAGCAGTACTTC.

The chain carries TRBV25-1 and TRBJ1-1; D remains ambiguous. V dropped 2 bases and J dropped 10 bases, with 14 bases sitting between them. The CDR3 covers 13 residues. Germline values: CDR1 MGHDK, CDR2 SYGVNS. The CDR3 DNA is TGTGCCAGCAGTGAAGGCTACTTTCGGGGAGCTTTCTTT. Translating it yields CASSEGYFRGAFF.

The rearrangement joins TRBV6-5 to TRBJ1-1, with TRBD1 as a possible D gene (6 bases). Trimming left V 7 bases short and J 1 base short, with 10 bases between. CDR1 is MNHEY, CDR2 SVGAGI, per germline. The CDR3 totals 13 residues. CDR3 sequence (DNA): TGTGCCAGCAATACAGGGAAGAACACTGAAGCTTTCTTT. Translation gives CASNTGKNTEAFF.

The rearrangement uses TRBV6-5 and TRBJ2-3, with D unresolved. With 1 base removed from V and 2 bases from J, the gap between germline ends came to 10 bases. The CDR3 runs 15 residues. Germline CDR1 reads MNHEY; CDR2 reads SVGAGI. The CDR3 is CASSYWNRPTDTQYF. The CDR3 nucleotides are TGTGCCAGCAGTTACTGGAATCGTCCCACAGATACGCAGTATTTT.

The rearrangement links TRBV28 to TRBJ2-3; 10 positions agree with TRBD2. Germline CDR1 MDHEN, CDR2 SYDVKM. The CDR3 consists of 18 residues. V dropped 6 bases and J dropped 4; count of bases not matched to a gene: 16. CDR3 in amino acids: CASSRQTWTSGPPDTQYF. CDR3 in DNA: TGTGCCAGCAGCCGGCAAACTTGGACTAGCGGTCCCCCAGATACGCAGTATTTT.

The chain uses TRBV28 and TRBJ1-2; D perhaps matches TRBD1 (6 bases). Germline CDR1 MDHEN, CDR2 SYDVKM. Trimming took 2 bases from V and 6 from J, leaving 7 bases between them. The CDR3 covers 12 residues. In DNA, the CDR3 is TGTGCCAGCAGTTTAACAGGGAATGGCTACACCTTC. Amino acid sequence: CASSLTGNGYTF.

In this sample, this clone turned up once. The rearrangement uses TRBV10-1 and TRBJ2-7; D possibly corresponds to TRBD2 (7 bases). This CDR3 is 16 amino acids long. The V gene lost 6 bases and the J gene lost 1 base, with 19 bases spanning the gap. The germline V gene has CDR1 WNHNN and CDR2 SYGVQD (reference sequence). The CDR3 loop is CASRPEGRGASYEQYV. The CDR3 DNA reads TGCGCCAGCAGGCCAGAGGGGAGGGGGGCTTCCTACGAGCAGTACGTC.

This chain joins TRBV3-1 (or the pseudogene TRBV3-2) and TRBJ1-1; unclear D gene. Germline CDR1 is LGHDT and CDR2 is YNNKEL (reference sequence). V was pared by 3 bases and J by 5 bases, with 16 bases between. The CDR3 spans 15 residues. CDR3 sequence reads: CASSHKPVSWTEAFF. The CDR3 DNA is TGTGCCAGCAGCCATAAACCAGTGAGTTGGACTGAAGCTTTCTTT.

The V gene is TRBV4-1, the J gene TRBJ1-5; possibly TRBD1 for D (6 bases). The CDR3 totals 18 residues. The germline CDR1 and CDR2 sequences are MGHRA and YSYEKL. V lost 0 bases and J lost 2, with 17 bases in between. The CDR3 DNA follows: TGCGCCAGCAGCCAAGAAGGACAGCAAACGGTCCGCAATCAGCCCCAGCATTTT. Translated: CASSQEGQQTVRNQPQHF.

The rearrangement joins TRBV10-3 to TRBJ2-1; 8 nucleotides align to TRBD1. With V trimmed by 5 bases and J by 6 bases, 24 bases remained unmatched. Germline loops: CDR1 ENHRY, CDR2 SYGVKD. The CDR3 length is 20 residues. This chain's CDR3 is CAISQDRASGGSIGSNEQFF. The CDR3 nucleotides are TGTGCCATCAGTCAGGACAGGGCAAGTGGGGGAAGTATAGGAAGCAATGAGCAGTTCTTC.

V gene TRBV5-1 combines with J gene TRBJ2-4, with D tentatively TRBD1 (6 bases). The V and J ends lost 4 bases and 0 bases respectively, with 14 bases between them. CDR1 is SGHRS, CDR2 YFSETQ, per germline. CDR3 length equals 16 residues. The CDR3 is CASSPDRRLAKNIQYF. The CDR3 DNA sequence: TGCGCCAGCAGCCCCGACAGGAGACTAGCCAAAAACATTCAGTACTTC.

The gene calls are TRBV4-2 and TRBJ2-2; 7 bases match TRBD2. Germline V gene sequence: CDR1 LGHNA, CDR2 YNFKEQ. This CDR3 is built from 18 residues. Losses at the gene ends were 1 base for V and 4 bases for J; bases not matched to a gene: 12. This CDR3 is CASSQAHWGGPRTGELFF. Written as DNA, the CDR3 is TGTGCCAGCAGCCAAGCTCATTGGGGAGGGCCGCGCACCGGGGAGCTGTTTTTT.

The rearrangement uses TRBV18 and TRBJ1-3; D perhaps matches TRBD1 (6 bases). Trimming shortened V by 3 bases and J by 2 bases, and 8 bases separated the two germline ends. Germline V lookup: CDR1 KGHSH, CDR2 LQKENI. The CDR3 consists of 14 residues. CDR3 protein: CASSPRTAGNTIYF. Written as DNA, the CDR3 is TGTGCCAGCTCACCGCGGACAGCTGGAAACACCATATATTTT.

The V call is TRBV5-4, the J call TRBJ2-2; D remains unclear. Germline-derived CDR1 and CDR2 are SGHNT and YYREEE (reference sequence). The V and J ends lost 4 bases and 3 bases respectively, with 19 bases between them. The CDR3 extends over 17 amino acids. The CDR3: CASSHSPGMGYTGELFF. In nucleotides, the CDR3 is TGTGCCAGCAGCCATAGCCCCGGAATGGGTTACACCGGGGAGCTGTTTTTT.

Only one count was recorded for this clone. The rearrangement uses TRBV5-1 and TRBJ2-2; D is possibly TRBD1 (5 bases). CDR1 is SGHRS and CDR2 is YFSETQ in the germline V gene. This CDR3 has 13 amino acids. The ends were cut back, 3 bases at V and 5 bases at J, with 8 bases in the middle. Here the CDR3 reads CASSSQETGELFF. The CDR3 DNA reads as TGCGCCAGCAGCTCACAGGAAACCGGGGAGCTGTTTTTT.

This chain connects TRBV7-8 to TRBJ2-1, with 12 bases aligning to TRBD1. V gave up 6 bases and J gave up 7 bases; unmatched junction bases: 7. This CDR3 has 15 residues. Germline CDR1 and CDR2: SGHVS and FQNEAQ. The CDR3 coding sequence is TGTGCCAGCAGTTACCGGGACAGGGGGCGTAATGAGCAGTTCTTC. Amino acid sequence: CASSYRDRGRNEQFF.

V usage is TRBV7-2 and J usage is TRBJ1-2, with D unclear. CDR3 length equals 15 residues. Trimming pared 2 bases from V and 8 bases from J, leaving 18 bases between. Per the germline V gene, CDR1 is SGHTA and CDR2 is FQGNSA. CDR3 nucleotides: TGTGCCAGCAGCTTAATAGCAAGAGGGAGGAGCGGCTACACCTTC. As protein: CASSLIARGRSGYTF.

This rearrangement joins TRBV5-4 to TRBJ1-5; D uncertain. The CDR3 consists of 13 residues. V lost 0 bases and J 6 bases, leaving 7 bases between the germline ends. The germline V gene has CDR1 SGHNT and CDR2 YYREEE (reference sequence). The CDR3 DNA is TGTGCCAGCAGCTTGGCCGGGAGTCAGCCCCAGCATTTT. Its translation is CASSLAGSQPQHF.

The gene calls are TRBV19 and TRBJ1-5; D is unclear. CDR1 is LNHDA, CDR2 SQIVND, per germline (reference sequence). The V end was cut by 1 base, the J end by 3 bases, with 7 bases between. The CDR3 has 14 amino acids. The CDR3 nucleotides read TGTGCCAGTAGTATAGCTAGCCCCAATCAGCCCCAGCATTTT. Its protein product is CASSIASPNQPQHF.

This chain joins TRBV11-3 and TRBJ1-2, with 7 bases matching TRBD1. The CDR3 extends over 14 amino acids. Germline values: CDR1 SGHNT, CDR2 YENEEA. Trimming cost V 4 bases and J 5 bases; bases outside gene matches: 7. As DNA, the CDR3 is TGTGCCAGCAGCTCGTTAACAGGGGAATATGGCTACACCTTC. Translation gives CASSSLTGEYGYTF.

V and J are TRBV10-1 and TRBJ1-1; 7 nucleotides match TRBD1. The germline V gene has CDR1 WNHNN and CDR2 SYGVQD (reference sequence). CDR3 length: 15 residues. V gave up 6 bases and J gave up 11 bases; unmatched junction bases: 18. CDR3 amino acids: CASSLSRQGMGSAFF. In DNA, the CDR3 is TGCGCCAGCAGCTTATCCCGACAGGGTATGGGGTCCGCTTTCTTT.

J is TRBJ2-3 and V is TRBV5-1; the match to TRBD2 covers 14 bases. This CDR3 region has 16 residues. J lost 4 bases, V lost 4 bases, and 5 bases had no gene match. The germline V gene encodes CDR1 SGHRS and CDR2 YFSETQ. CDR3 nucleotide sequence: TGCGCCAGCAGCCCCGGGACTAGCGGGAGTTCAGATACGCAGTATTTT. Translating it yields CASSPGTSGSSDTQYF.

The chain is built from TRBV12-3 or TRBV12-4 and TRBJ2-3; no reliable D call. The V gene lost 3 bases and the J gene lost 6 bases, with 4 bases spanning the gap. The CDR3 consists of 11 residues. The CDR3 here is CASSFQDTQYF. Written as DNA, the CDR3 is TGTGCCAGCAGTTTTCAGGATACGCAGTATTTT.